These T cell receptor beta chains were read from a single sample in a study of radiotherapy plus CTLA-4 blockade in lung cancer. Libraries were prepared by immunoSEQ multiplex PCR; TCRdb keeps only in-frame clonotypes and omits some of them. The repertoire holds tens of thousands of clones, with more than 60% as singletons. The source was peripheral blood, collected from a patient treated with radiotherapy plus ipilimumab. The receptors come from a human donor with non-small cell lung cancer who had stable disease on radiotherapy plus ipilimumab. CDR3s include the opening cysteine and the closing phenylalanine or tryptophan. D genes are given only for firm matches. Expanded clones get a size class; other rows say once, few or many, or leave the size out.

TRBJ1-4,-,-,TRBV27,TGTGCCAGCAGCGACCTAATTGCAACTAATGAAAAACTGTTTTTT,CASSDLIATNEKLFF
TRBJ1-2,-,-,TRBV2,TGTGCCAGCAGTGAAGCGACTATGAGGGGCTCGGACTATGGCTACACCTTC,CASSEATMRGSDYGYTF
TRBJ1-3,few,-,TRBV10-3,TGTGCCATCAGGACCGCCAGAGGGGACACCATATATTTT,CAIRTARGDTIYF
TRBJ1-6,-,TRBD1,TRBV11-2,TGTGCCAGCAGCTTAGACCCGGGGACAGGGTTCTCTAATTCACCCCTCCACTTT,CASSLDPGTGFSNSPLHF
TRBJ2-5,-,TRBD2,TRBV5-1,TGCGCCAGCAGCTTCTTGCTAGCGGGGGCGGGGGCACAAGAGACCCAGTACTTC,CASSFLLAGAGAQETQYF
TRBJ2-1,-,-,TRBV30,TGTGCCTGGCGATATGTTAATGAGCAGTTCTTC,CAWRYVNEQFF
TRBJ1-2,-,-,TRBV19,TGTGCCAGTAGTATAGGTCCGGGGGGCGACTATGGCTACACCTTC,CASSIGPGGDYGYTF
TRBJ2-5,-,-,TRBV7-8,TGTGCCAGCAGCCCAGGGGGGACTAGGATAGAGACCCAGTACTTC,CASSPGGTRIETQYF
TRBJ2-2,-,-,TRBV7-4,TGTGCCAGCAGCCAGAACAGGTCAGGGCTCACCGGGGAGCTGTTTTTT,CASSQNRSGLTGELFF
TRBJ1-5,-,-,TRBV5-3,TGTGCCAGAAGCTTGTGTAGGGGGTTTATCAGTCAGCCCCAGCATTTT,CARSLCRGFISQPQHF
TRBJ1-1,once,-,TRBV5-1,TGCGCCAGCAGCTTGGGTAGGCATGCCGGGCAGAACACTGAAGCTTTCTTT,CASSLGRHAGQNTEAFF
TRBJ2-2,-,-,TRBV6-4,TGTGCCAGCAGCCAATCCACCGGGGAGCTGTTTTTT,CASSQSTGELFF
TRBJ1-6,-,TRBD1,TRBV30,TGTGCCTGGGGACAGGGTGAGGGTTCACCCCTCCACTTT,CAWGQGEGSPLHF
TRBJ1-1,-,-,TRBV19,TGTGCCAGTATACACCGGGACTTATTGAACACTGAAGCTTTCTTT,CASIHRDLLNTEAFF
TRBJ1-2,-,-,TRBV10-2,TGCGCCAGCCTGAGAGAGGACTGGGGTGGTTATGGCTACACCTTC,CASLREDWGGYGYTF
TRBJ2-3,-,TRBD2,TRBV4-3,TGCGCCAGCAGCCAGAAGATGGGTGCTAGCGGGGGCACAGATACGCAGTATTTT,CASSQKMGASGGTDTQYF
TRBJ2-3,few,TRBD2,TRBV7-8,TGTGCCAGCAGCCCTAGGACTAGCGGGGGGCAATGGACGCAGTATTTT,CASSPRTSGGQWTQYF
TRBJ1-4,-,-,TRBV7-2,TGTGCCAGCAGCTTAGTTCACAGCGCAACTAATGAAAAACTGTTTTTT,CASSLVHSATNEKLFF
TRBJ2-3,-,TRBD1,TRBV28,TGTGCCAGCAGCTGGGGCAGGGGGACAGATACGCAGTATTTT,CASSWGRGTDTQYF
TRBJ1-2,-,TRBD1,TRBV5-1,TGCGCCAGCAGCCTCGACGGGACAGGGGGCAGTCTCTATGGCTACACCTTC,CASSLDGTGGSLYGYTF
TRBJ2-3,-,-,TRBV7-2,TGTGCCAGCCGCGGGGGCGCCATAGATACGCAGTATTTT,CASRGGAIDTQYF
TRBJ1-1,-,-,TRBV27,TGTGCCAGCAGTTTCCGGAAGACAGGACTAAACACTGAAGCTTTCTTT,CASSFRKTGLNTEAFF
TRBJ2-7,-,-,TRBV7-2,TGTGCCAGCAGCTTATTCTACGAGCAGTACTTC,CASSLFYEQYF
TRBJ1-4,-,-,TRBV9,TGTGCCAGCAGCACAGGGATAACAACTAATGAAAAACTGTTTTTT,CASSTGITTNEKLFF
TRBJ2-7,-,-,TRBV5-6,TGTGCCAGCAGCTCTAACTACGAGCAGTACTTC,CASSSNYEQYF
TRBJ1-2,-,-,TRBV19,TGTGCCAGTAGCCGACATGGGGCAAACTATGGCTACACCTTC,CASSRHGANYGYTF
TRBJ1-2,-,-,TRBV5-6,TGTGCCAGCAGCTTGAAAAGGGCGGAGGGCTACACCTTC,CASSLKRAEGYTF
TRBJ2-1,once,TRBD1,TRBV19,TGTGCCAGTCTTCAGACAGGGGGCTCATTGGGTGAGCAGTTCTTC,CASLQTGGSLGEQFF
TRBJ1-5,-,TRBD1,TRBV19,TGTGCCAGTAGTGGGACACAGGGGGCTCTTGTTCAGCCCCAGCATTTT,CASSGTQGALVQPQHF
TRBJ1-5,-,-,TRBV13,TGTGCCAGCAGCCTCAGACGGGGGGGCAATCAGCCCCAGCATTTT,CASSLRRGGNQPQHF
TRBJ1-2,-,TRBD1,TRBV25-1,TGTGCCAGCAGTGACGGGACCCGGGACAGGGGCTATGGCTACACCTTC,CASSDGTRDRGYGYTF
TRBJ2-7,-,-,TRBV19,TGTGCCAGTAGTTCGACCCGGACCACCCGGGGCTACGAGCAGTACTTC,CASSSTRTTRGYEQYF
TRBJ1-4,-,-,TRBV19,TGTGCCAGTAGTCACGCAAGAGAAGGTGTCGGCAATGAAAAACTGTTTTTT,CASSHAREGVGNEKLFF
TRBJ2-3,-,-,TRBV6-4,TGTGCCAGCAGCCGGACAGGCACAGATACGCAGTATTTT,CASSRTGTDTQYF
TRBJ1-1,-,-,TRBV6-5,TGTGCCAGCAGGCGGTCTGGGAACACTGAAGCTTTCTTT,CASRRSGNTEAFF
TRBJ2-3,-,-,TRBV30,TGTGCCTGGAGGGGCACAGATACGCAGTATTTT,CAWRGTDTQYF
TRBJ1-2,-,-,TRBV6-1,TGTGCCAGCAGTGAAGAGGATGGAAACTATGGCTACACCTTC,CASSEEDGNYGYTF
TRBJ1-2,-,-,TRBV7-2,TGTGCCAGCAGCTTCGGAGGGGAGGGTCGATCTGGCTACACCTTC,CASSFGGEGRSGYTF
TRBJ1-2,few,TRBD1,TRBV6-1,TGTGCCAGCAGCATAGGACAGGTCATGTTCTATGGCTACACCTTC,CASSIGQVMFYGYTF
TRBJ2-2,few,-,TRBV9,TGTGCCAGCAGTGTCGACCTTACCGGGGAGCTGTTTTTT,CASSVDLTGELFF
TRBJ1-6,-,-,TRBV18,TGTGCCAGCTCACCGCGACAAGATAATTCACCCCTCCACTTT,CASSPRQDNSPLHF
TRBJ2-2,-,TRBD1,TRBV7-2,TGTGCCAGCAGCCCTTTTTCGCGACAGGGATTAACCGGGGAGCTGTTTTTT,CASSPFSRQGLTGELFF
TRBJ1-5,-,-,TRBV25-1,TGTGCCAGCGCGGGGGGGTTCGATCAGCCCCAGCATTTT,CASAGGFDQPQHF
TRBJ2-5,-,-,TRBV5-4,TGTGCCAGCAGCTGGAAAGAGACCCAGTACTTC,CASSWKETQYF
TRBJ2-1,-,TRBD2,TRBV2,TGTGCCAGCAGTGAAGTTAGCGGGGCGGGTGAGCAGTTCTTC,CASSEVSGAGEQFF
TRBJ1-1,-,TRBD1,TRBV5-1,TGCGCCAGCAGCACCGACAGGGGCTCTGAAGCTTTCTTT,CASSTDRGSEAFF
TRBJ2-2,-,-,TRBV29-1,TGCAGCGTTACCATAGGGGGTTTGGGCACCGGGGAGCTGTTTTTT,CSVTIGGLGTGELFF
TRBJ2-4,-,-,TRBV10-3,TGTGCCATCAGTGACCCCCACGGGGACCCTAAGTACTTC,CAISDPHGDPKYF
TRBJ2-5,few,-,TRBV27,TGTGCCAGCAGCTCCCAAGAGACCCAGTACTTC,CASSSQETQYF
TRBJ1-5,-,-,TRBV27,TGTGCCAGCAGTTTTACGGGGGATAGCAATCAGCCCCAGCATTTT,CASSFTGDSNQPQHF
TRBJ2-2,-,-,TRBV2,TGTGCCAGCAGTGAAGCCGGGGAGCTGTTTTTT,CASSEAGELFF
TRBJ2-2,once,-,TRBV6-1,TGTGCCAGCAGTGATTTAGGGCGGGCCGGGGAGCTGTTTTTT,CASSDLGRAGELFF
TRBJ1-5,-,-,TRBV27,TGTGCCAGCAGTTTAAGGGGGACGGTCAATCAGCCCCAGCATTTT,CASSLRGTVNQPQHF
TRBJ1-1,-,TRBD1,TRBV6-5,TGTGCCAGCAGTTACTCAGGCAGGGGGAAAGCTTTCTTT,CASSYSGRGKAFF
TRBJ1-6,-,TRBD1,TRBV7-2,TGTGCCAGTCACAGGGGAATCAGGAGCTCCTATAATTCACCCCTCCACTTT,CASHRGIRSSYNSPLHF
TRBJ1-2,-,-,TRBV10-3,TGTGCCATCAGTGAGGCCATATCGGAAGGCTACACCTTC,CAISEAISEGYTF
TRBJ1-2,-,TRBD1,TRBV28,TGTGCCACCCAAACAGGGGGGGACTATGGCTACACCTTC,CATQTGGDYGYTF